Below, 17 T cell receptor beta chains from the same sample are listed, as sequenced in a study of Ad26.COV2.S vaccination and SARS-CoV-2 variants. Generated by immunoSEQ multiplex PCR, the TCRdb table keeps only in-frame clones and is missing some. The data show around 300,000 clones, 88% seen once. Treatment noted: 15 to 20 received Ad26.COV2.S at low or high dose, single or two shots; a few received placebo; per-sample allocation not given. Collection of samples fell on day 63 after the first vaccine or placebo injection. This specimen consisted of peripheral blood, obtained in a trial of Ad26.COV2.S vaccine versus placebo. All receptors derive from a person aged 18 to 59 who received the Ad26.COV2.S COVID-19 vaccine or a placebo.

The chain joins TRBV2 to TRBJ1-1; the D gene is possibly TRBD1 (5 bases). V was trimmed by 4 bases and J by 4 bases, leaving 16 bases between them. The CDR3 is made up of 15 amino acids. The germline CDR1 and CDR2 sequences are SNHLY and FYNNEI. The CDR3 coding sequence is TGTGCCAGCAGTGTAAACGCGGCAGGGCCCACTGAAGCTTTCTTT. It specifies CASSVNAAGPTEAFF.

The chain is built from TRBV5-4 and TRBJ1-1; unclear D gene. Germline V lookup: CDR1 SGHNT, CDR2 YYREEE (reference sequence). With 0 bases removed from V and 0 bases from J, the gap between germline ends came to 9 bases. This CDR3 spans 15 amino acids. CDR3 sequence reads: CASSLDPFMNTEAFF. The CDR3 region has the DNA TGTGCCAGCAGCTTGGATCCGTTCATGAACACTGAAGCTTTCTTT.

The gene calls are TRBV4-1 and TRBJ1-2; D uncertain. Germline assignment: CDR1 MGHRA and CDR2 YSYEKL. The CDR3 loop spans 15 amino acids. V lost 0 bases, J lost 4 bases, and 12 bases lay in between. CDR3 DNA sequence: TGCGCCAGCAGCCAAGAACTAACAGCCACCTATGGCTACACCTTC. Protein product: CASSQELTATYGYTF.

The J gene is TRBJ2-2, the V gene TRBV4-3; D is uncertain. Between the trimmed V and J ends, which lost 1 base and 4 bases, there was a span of 10 bases. The CDR3 extends over 15 amino acids. Germline-derived CDR1 and CDR2 are LGHNA and YSLEER. The CDR3 spells CASSQGSDFTGELFF. CDR3 DNA sequence: TGCGCCAGCAGCCAAGGATCAGACTTCACCGGGGAGCTGTTTTTT.

The chain joins TRBV30 to TRBJ2-3; no reliable D call. Trimming removed 5 bases from V and 4 bases from J, with 19 bases in between. The CDR3 has 15 amino acids. Germline V gives CDR1 GTSNPN, CDR2 SVGIG (reference sequence). The CDR3 sequence is CAWGSDLGSADTQYF. The CDR3 nucleotides are TGTGCCTGGGGCTCCGACCTCGGTTCGGCAGATACGCAGTATTTT.

The rearrangement uses TRBV7-3 and TRBJ2-1; 10 bases fit TRBD2. Germline CDR1 reads SGHTA; CDR2 reads FQGTGA. CDR3 length: 15 residues. V was clipped by 6 bases and J by 8 bases; unmatched bases: 10. The CDR3 reads CASRSAGGPRDEQFF. CDR3 nucleotides: TGTGCCAGCAGATCAGCGGGAGGGCCCAGAGATGAGCAGTTCTTC.

The chain links TRBV6-6 to TRBJ2-5; D gene ambiguous. Trimming took 2 bases from V and 5 from J, leaving 6 bases between them. Germline V gives CDR1 MNHNY, CDR2 SVGAGI (reference sequence). The CDR3 covers 12 residues. Here the CDR3 DNA reads TGTGCCAGCAGTTACGTTCGGGAGACCCAGTACTTC. Translating gives CASSYVRETQYF.

The rearrangement uses TRBV6-2 or TRBV6-3 and TRBJ2-7, with a weak D call TRBD2 (5 bases). This CDR3 spans 12 amino acids. Germline V gene data show CDR1 as MNHEY and CDR2 as SVGEGT. The ends were cut back, 6 bases at V and 4 bases at J, with 10 bases in the middle. The CDR3, as DNA: TGTGCCAGCAGCCAACGGGGATACGAGCAGTACTTC. Protein product: CASSQRGYEQYF.

The count of this clone is one. The chain combines TRBV7-2 with TRBJ1-5, with D unresolved. V gave up 2 bases and J gave up 2 bases, with 13 bases separating them. There are 16 residues in the CDR3. The germline CDR1 and CDR2 sequences are SGHTA and FQGNSA. In nucleotides, the CDR3 is TGTGCCAGCAGCTTATTCGCGGCCTTCGGCAATCAGCCCCAGCATTTT. It codes for CASSLFAAFGNQPQHF.

V usage is TRBV29-1 and J usage is TRBJ2-7; 9 nucleotides align to TRBD1. Germline loops: CDR1 SQVTM, CDR2 ANQGSEA. The CDR3 extends over 12 amino acids. The trim removed 5 bases at V and 5 bases at J, leaving 4 bases unmatched. For the CDR3, the DNA is TGCAGCGTTTGGGACAGGGAAAACGAGCAGTACTTC. Protein sequence: CSVWDRENEQYF.

J is TRBJ2-7 and V is TRBV27; 7 nucleotides match TRBD2. CDR1 and CDR2 (germline): MNHEY, SMNVEV (reference sequence). The junction had 10 bases not matched to a gene; V was cut back by 6 bases and J by 5 bases. The CDR3 is made up of 14 amino acids. The CDR3 reads CASRLSSGIHEQYF. For the CDR3, the DNA is TGTGCCAGCAGGCTTTCCAGCGGGATCCACGAGCAGTACTTC.

The CDR3 DNA is TGTGCCATCAGTGGGCTTAGCGGGAGTCAACCCTACGAGCAGTACTTC. This translates into CAISGLSGSQPYEQYF. The chain joins TRBV10-3 to TRBJ2-7; TRBD2 matches 9 bases. V was pared by 4 bases and J by 2 bases, with 9 bases of the junction left unmatched. The CDR3 spans 16 residues. CDR1 is ENHRY, CDR2 SYGVKD, per germline.

The chain joins TRBV19 to TRBJ1-2; tentative D call: TRBD1 (6 bases). Germline CDR1 reads LNHDA; CDR2 reads SQIVND (reference sequence). This CDR3 contains 14 residues. Trimming took 3 bases from V and 5 from J, leaving 13 bases between them. Written as DNA, the CDR3 is TGTGCCAGTAGTATTCAGGACAGAGCTTATGGCTACACCTTC. Amino acid sequence: CASSIQDRAYGYTF.

The chain carries TRBV11-2 and TRBJ1-1, with 10 bases lining up with TRBD1. This CDR3 spans 15 amino acids. Germline assignment: CDR1 SGHAT and CDR2 FQNNGV. V gave up 4 bases and J gave up 5 bases; unmatched junction bases: 7. The CDR3 nucleotides read TGTGCCAGCAGCTCCCAGACAGGGGGCTTAACTGAAGCTTTCTTT. Protein product: CASSSQTGGLTEAFF.

This clone was detected only once. The chain combines TRBV27 with TRBJ1-2; 7 nucleotides match TRBD1. This CDR3 comprises 12 residues. Germline CDR1 MNHEY, CDR2 SMNVEV (reference sequence). Trimming took 5 bases from V and 5 from J; bases not matched to a gene: 2. The CDR3 coding sequence is TGTGCCAGCAGTCAACAGGGGTATGGCTACACCTTC. This gives the protein CASSQQGYGYTF.

The chain has TRBV11-1 and TRBJ1-1; D not certain. V was shortened by 6 bases and J by 1 base, with 18 bases between the two germline ends. Germline V gene data show CDR1 as SGHAT and CDR2 as FQDESV (reference sequence). This CDR3 has 16 amino acids. The CDR3 reads CASSSLTLPRNTEAFF. In DNA form, the CDR3 reads TGTGCCAGCAGTTCCCTTACGTTGCCCAGGAACACTGAAGCTTTCTTT.

This clone was counted between two and nine times. The genes are TRBV5-6 and TRBJ2-7, with D maybe TRBD2 (6 bases). The V end was cut by 2 bases, the J end by 2 bases, with 20 bases between. CDR3 size: 17 residues. Germline V gene data show CDR1 as SGHDT and CDR2 as YYEEEE. CDR3 in DNA: TGTGCCAGCAGCTTCCGCTCCGGGACTCCAACGACCTACGAGCAGTACTTC. The encoded protein is CASSFRSGTPTTYEQYF.